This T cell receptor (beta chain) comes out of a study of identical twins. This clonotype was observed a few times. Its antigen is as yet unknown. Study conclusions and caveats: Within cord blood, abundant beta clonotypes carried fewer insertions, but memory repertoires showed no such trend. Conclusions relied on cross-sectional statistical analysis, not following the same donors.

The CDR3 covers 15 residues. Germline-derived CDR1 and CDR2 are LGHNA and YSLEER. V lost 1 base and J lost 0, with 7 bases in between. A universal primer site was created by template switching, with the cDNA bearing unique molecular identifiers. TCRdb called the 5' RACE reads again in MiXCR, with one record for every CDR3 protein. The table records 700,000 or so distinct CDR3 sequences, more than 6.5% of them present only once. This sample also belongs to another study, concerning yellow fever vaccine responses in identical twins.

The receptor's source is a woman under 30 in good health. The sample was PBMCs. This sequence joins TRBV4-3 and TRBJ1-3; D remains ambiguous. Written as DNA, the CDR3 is TGCGCCAGCAGCCAAGCGGGGAGCTCTGGAAACACCATATATTTT. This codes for CASSQAGSSGNTIYF.